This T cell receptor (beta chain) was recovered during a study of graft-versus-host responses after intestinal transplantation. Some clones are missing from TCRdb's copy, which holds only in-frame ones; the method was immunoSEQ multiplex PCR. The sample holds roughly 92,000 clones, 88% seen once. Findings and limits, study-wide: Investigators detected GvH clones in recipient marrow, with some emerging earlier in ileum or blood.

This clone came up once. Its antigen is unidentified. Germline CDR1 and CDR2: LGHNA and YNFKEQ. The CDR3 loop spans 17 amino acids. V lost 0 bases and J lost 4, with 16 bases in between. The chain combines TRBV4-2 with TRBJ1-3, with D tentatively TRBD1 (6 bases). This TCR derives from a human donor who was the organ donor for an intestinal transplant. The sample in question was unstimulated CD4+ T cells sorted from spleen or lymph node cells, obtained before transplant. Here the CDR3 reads CASSQDWGGPGGNTIYF. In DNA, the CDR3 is TGTGCCAGCAGCCAAGATTGGGGGGGGCCTGGGGGAAACACCATATATTTT.